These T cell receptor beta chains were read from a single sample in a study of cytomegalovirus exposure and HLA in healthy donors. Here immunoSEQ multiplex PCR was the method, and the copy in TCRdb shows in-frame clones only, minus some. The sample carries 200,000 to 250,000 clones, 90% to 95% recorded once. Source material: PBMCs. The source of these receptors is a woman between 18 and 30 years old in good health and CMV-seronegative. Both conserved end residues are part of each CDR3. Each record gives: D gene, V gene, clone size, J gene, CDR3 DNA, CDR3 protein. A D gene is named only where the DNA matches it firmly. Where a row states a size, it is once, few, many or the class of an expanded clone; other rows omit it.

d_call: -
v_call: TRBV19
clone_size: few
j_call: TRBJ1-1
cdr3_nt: TGTGCCAGTAGTATACTGACTGAAGCTTTCTTT
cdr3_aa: CASSILTEAFF

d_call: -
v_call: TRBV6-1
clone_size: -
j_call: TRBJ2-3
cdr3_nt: TGTGCCAGCAAGGGGTCGTTCACAGATACGCAGTATTTT
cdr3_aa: CASKGSFTDTQYF

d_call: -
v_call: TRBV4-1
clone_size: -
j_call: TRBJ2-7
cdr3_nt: TGCGCCAGCAGCCCCGGTAGAGGGCAGGGGATGGACGAGCAGTACTTC
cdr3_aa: CASSPGRGQGMDEQYF

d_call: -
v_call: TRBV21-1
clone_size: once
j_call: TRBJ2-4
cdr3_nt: TGTGCCAGCAGCAAAGCAGCCAAGAAAAACATTCAGTACTTC
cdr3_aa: CASSKAAKKNIQYF

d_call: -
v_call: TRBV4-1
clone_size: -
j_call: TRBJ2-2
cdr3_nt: TGCGCCAGCAGCCAAGATCTATTCGGGGAGCTGTTTTTT
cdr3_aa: CASSQDLFGELFF

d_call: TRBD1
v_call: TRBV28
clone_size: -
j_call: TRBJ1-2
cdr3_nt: TGTGCCAGCAGCCGCCCAGGGGGCGATGGCTACACCTTC
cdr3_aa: CASSRPGGDGYTF

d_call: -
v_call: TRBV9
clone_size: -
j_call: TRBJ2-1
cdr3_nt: TGTGCCAGCAGGCATCCCAGCCGAGGTGGGAATGAGCAGTTCTTC
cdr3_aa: CASRHPSRGGNEQFF

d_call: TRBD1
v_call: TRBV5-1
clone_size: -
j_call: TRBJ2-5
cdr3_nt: TGCGCCAGCAGCCAGACAGGGATGGAGACCCAGTACTTC
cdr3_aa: CASSQTGMETQYF

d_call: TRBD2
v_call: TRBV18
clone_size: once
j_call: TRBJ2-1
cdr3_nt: TGTGCCAGCTCACCGGGACTAGCGGGACGTGAGCAGTTCTTC
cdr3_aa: CASSPGLAGREQFF

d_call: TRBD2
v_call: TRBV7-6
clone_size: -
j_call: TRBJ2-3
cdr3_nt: TGTGCCAGCAGCCCCGACCTCGCAGCGGGAACAGATACGCAGTATTTT
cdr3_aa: CASSPDLAAGTDTQYF

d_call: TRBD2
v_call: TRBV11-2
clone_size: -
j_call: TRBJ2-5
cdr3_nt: TGTGCCAGCAGCTCGCTCGGGGGGAACCAAGAGACCCAGTACTTC
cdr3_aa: CASSSLGGNQETQYF

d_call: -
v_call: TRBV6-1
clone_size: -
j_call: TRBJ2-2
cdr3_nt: TGTGCCAGCAGTGGGGCCAGGGGACCCGGGGAGCTGTTTTTT
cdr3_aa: CASSGARGPGELFF

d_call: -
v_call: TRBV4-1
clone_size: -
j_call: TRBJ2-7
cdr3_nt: TGCGCCAGCAGCCAAGAGCCGCGCTACGAGCAGTACTTC
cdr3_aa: CASSQEPRYEQYF

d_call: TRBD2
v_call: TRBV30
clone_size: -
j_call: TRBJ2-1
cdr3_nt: TGTGCCTGGGAGAGCCATAGGGTCTCTAGCGGGAATGAGCAGTTCTTC
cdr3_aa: CAWESHRVSSGNEQFF

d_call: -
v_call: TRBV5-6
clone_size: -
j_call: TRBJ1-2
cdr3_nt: TGTGCCAGCAGCGAAGTTGATCGAGAAACTAATGGCTACACCTTC
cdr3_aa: CASSEVDRETNGYTF

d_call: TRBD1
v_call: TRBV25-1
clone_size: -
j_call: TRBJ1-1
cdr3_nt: TGTGCCAGCAGTGGGACAGGGAATGGTGTCACTGAAGCTTTCTTT
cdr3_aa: CASSGTGNGVTEAFF

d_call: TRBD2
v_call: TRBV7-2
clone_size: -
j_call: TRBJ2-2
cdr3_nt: TGTGCCAGCAGCTGGACTAGCGGGAGGGCCACCGGGGAGCTGTTTTTT
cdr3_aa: CASSWTSGRATGELFF

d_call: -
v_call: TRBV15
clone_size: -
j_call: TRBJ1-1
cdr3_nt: TGTGCCACCAGCAGAATTGGGCAGGGCTCTCCAAACACTGAAGCTTTCTTT
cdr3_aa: CATSRIGQGSPNTEAFF

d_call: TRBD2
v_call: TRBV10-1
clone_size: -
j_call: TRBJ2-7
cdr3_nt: TGCGCCAGCAGTGAGTCGGGGGGGGTCCAGCAGTACTTC
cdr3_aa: CASSESGGVQQYF

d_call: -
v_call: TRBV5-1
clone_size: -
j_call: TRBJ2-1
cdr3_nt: TGCGCCAGCACTCAACCCGGGACTCCCTACCCGGGTGAGCAGTTCTTC
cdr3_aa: CASTQPGTPYPGEQFF

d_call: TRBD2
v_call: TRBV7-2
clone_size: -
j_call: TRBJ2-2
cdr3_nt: TGTGCCAGCAGCCCTGATGGCGGGAGGGCCGGCGGGGAGCTGTTTTTT
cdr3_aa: CASSPDGGRAGGELFF

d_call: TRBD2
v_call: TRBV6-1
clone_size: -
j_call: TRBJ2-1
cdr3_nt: TGTGCCAGCAGTGAACTGGGACTAGCGGGGTTATCTTACCACAATGAGCAGTTCTTC
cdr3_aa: CASSELGLAGLSYHNEQFF

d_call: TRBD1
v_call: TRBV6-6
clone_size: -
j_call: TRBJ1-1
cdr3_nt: TGTGCCAGCAAAGAACAGGGGGATGGGACTGAAGCTTTCTTT
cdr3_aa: CASKEQGDGTEAFF

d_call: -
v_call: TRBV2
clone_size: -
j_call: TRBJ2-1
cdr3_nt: TGTGCCAGCAGTGAAGGGACTTATGACAATGAGCAGTTCTTC
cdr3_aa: CASSEGTYDNEQFF

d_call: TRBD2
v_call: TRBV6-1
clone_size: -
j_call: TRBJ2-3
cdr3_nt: TGTGCCAGCAGTGAAGTTCGACTAGCCGGCACAGATACGCAGTATTTT
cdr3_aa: CASSEVRLAGTDTQYF

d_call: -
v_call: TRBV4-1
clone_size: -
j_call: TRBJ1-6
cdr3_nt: TGCGCCAGCAGCCAAGATGATACAGCGGACTCACCCCTCCACTTT
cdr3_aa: CASSQDDTADSPLHF

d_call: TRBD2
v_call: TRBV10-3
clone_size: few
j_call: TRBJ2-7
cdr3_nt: TGTGCCATCAGCAGACTAGCGGGAGGGTACGAGCAGTACTTC
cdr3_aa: CAISRLAGGYEQYF

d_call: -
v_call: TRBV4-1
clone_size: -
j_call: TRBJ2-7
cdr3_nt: TGCGCCAGCAGCCCCCAGGAGGGCTACGAGCAGTACTTC
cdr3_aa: CASSPQEGYEQYF

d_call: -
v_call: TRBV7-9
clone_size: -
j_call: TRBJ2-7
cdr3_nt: TGTGCCAGCAGCCGCGAGACAGTCCCTTCCTACGAGCAGTACTTC
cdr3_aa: CASSRETVPSYEQYF

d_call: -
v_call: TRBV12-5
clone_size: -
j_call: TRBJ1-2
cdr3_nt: TGTGCTAGTGGTCCCCTGGGCCCGGGGGGCGCCGGCTATGGCTACACCTTC
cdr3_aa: CASGPLGPGGAGYGYTF

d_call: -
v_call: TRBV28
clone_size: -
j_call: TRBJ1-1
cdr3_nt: TGTGCCAGCAGCCCTCCCGTCCCCCGGGCTTTCTTT
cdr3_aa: CASSPPVPRAFF

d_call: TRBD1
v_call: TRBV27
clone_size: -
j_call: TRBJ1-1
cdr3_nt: TGTGCCAGCAACATACAGGGGGCGAACACTGAAGCTTTCTTT
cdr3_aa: CASNIQGANTEAFF

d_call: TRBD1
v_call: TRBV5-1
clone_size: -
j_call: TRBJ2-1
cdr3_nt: TGCGCCAGCAGCCCCGGGACAGCGGAACTATTTTTTGGCAATGAGCAGTTCTTC
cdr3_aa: CASSPGTAELFFGNEQFF

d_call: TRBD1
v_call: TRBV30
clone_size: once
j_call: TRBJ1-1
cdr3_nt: TGTGCGCGGGGGACAGGGACGACTGAAGCTTTCTTT
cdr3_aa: CARGTGTTEAFF

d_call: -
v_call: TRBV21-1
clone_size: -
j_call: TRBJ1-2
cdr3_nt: TGTGCCAGCAGCATAAACGACAGGGGAGGGATGTGCTTC
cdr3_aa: CASSINDRGGMCF

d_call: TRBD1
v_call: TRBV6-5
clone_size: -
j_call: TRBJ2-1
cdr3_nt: TGTGCCAGCAGAAAGGACAGGGGGAATGAGCAGTTCTTC
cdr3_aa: CASRKDRGNEQFF

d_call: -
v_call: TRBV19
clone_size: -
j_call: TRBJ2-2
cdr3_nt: TGTGCCAGTAGTCTGGGGGCGTCTTCCGGGGAGCTGTTTTTT
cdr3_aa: CASSLGASSGELFF

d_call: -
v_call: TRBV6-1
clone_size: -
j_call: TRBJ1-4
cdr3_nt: TGTGCCAGCGGACGGGAAACTAATGAAAAACTGTTTTTT
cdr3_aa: CASGRETNEKLFF

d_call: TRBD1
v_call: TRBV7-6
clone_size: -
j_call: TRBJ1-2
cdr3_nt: TGTGCCAGCAGCCGGGACAGTCAATATGTGGGCTATGGCTACACCTTC
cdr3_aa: CASSRDSQYVGYGYTF

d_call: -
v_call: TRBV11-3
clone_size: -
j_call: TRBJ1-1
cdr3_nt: TGTGCCAGCAGCTTAGGATCGGGAGTTTTGAACACTGAAGCTTTCTTT
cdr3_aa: CASSLGSGVLNTEAFF

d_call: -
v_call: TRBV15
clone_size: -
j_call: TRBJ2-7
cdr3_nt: TGTGCCACCAGCAGTACAGGGTCATCCTACGAGCAGTACTTC
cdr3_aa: CATSSTGSSYEQYF

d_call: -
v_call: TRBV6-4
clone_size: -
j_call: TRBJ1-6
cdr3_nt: TGTGCCAGCAGTGACTCGATTCAGGGCCTGGGTTCACCCCTCCACTTT
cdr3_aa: CASSDSIQGLGSPLHF

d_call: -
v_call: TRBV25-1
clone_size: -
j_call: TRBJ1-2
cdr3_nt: TGTGCCAGCAAAGACAGGACAAACTATGGCTACACCTTC
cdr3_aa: CASKDRTNYGYTF

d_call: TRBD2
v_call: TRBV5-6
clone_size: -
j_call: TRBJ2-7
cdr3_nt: TGTGCCAGCAGCTTGGTCGGGAGGGTAGGCGAGCAGTACTTC
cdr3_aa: CASSLVGRVGEQYF

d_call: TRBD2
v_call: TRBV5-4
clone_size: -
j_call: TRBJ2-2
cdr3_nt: TGTGCCAGCAGCGGGGCGGGGGGCTCGAACACCGGGGAGCTGTTTTTT
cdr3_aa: CASSGAGGSNTGELFF

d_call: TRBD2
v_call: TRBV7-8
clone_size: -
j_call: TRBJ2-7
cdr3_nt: TGTGCCAGCAGCTTAGGGCTAGCGGGAGGTTACGAGCAGTACTTC
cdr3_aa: CASSLGLAGGYEQYF

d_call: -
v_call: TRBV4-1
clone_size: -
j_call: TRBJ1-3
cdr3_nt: TGCGCCAGCAGCCAAGTAGGGGTCTCTGGAAACACCATATATTTT
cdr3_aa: CASSQVGVSGNTIYF

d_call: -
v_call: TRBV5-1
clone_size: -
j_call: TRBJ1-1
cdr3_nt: TGCGCCAGCAGCTTTCAGGACAGACCAACTGAAGCTTTCTTT
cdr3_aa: CASSFQDRPTEAFF

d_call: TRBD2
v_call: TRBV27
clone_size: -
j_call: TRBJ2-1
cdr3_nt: TGTGCCAGCAGTCCCACACTAGCGGGACAATACAATGAGCAGTTCTTC
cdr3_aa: CASSPTLAGQYNEQFF

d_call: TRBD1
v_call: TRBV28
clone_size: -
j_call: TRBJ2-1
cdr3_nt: TGTGCCAGCACCTTCGGCTGGACAGGGGAAGGGAATGAGCAGTTCTTC
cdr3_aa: CASTFGWTGEGNEQFF

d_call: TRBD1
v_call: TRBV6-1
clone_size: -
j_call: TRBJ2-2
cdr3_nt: TGTGCCAGCAGCGCAAGGACAGGGGCCACCGGGGAGCTGTTTTTT
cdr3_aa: CASSARTGATGELFF

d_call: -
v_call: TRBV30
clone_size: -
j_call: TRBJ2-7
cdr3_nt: TGTGCCTGGAGTTCGAATAGCCAAACCTACGAGCAGTACTTC
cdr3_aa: CAWSSNSQTYEQYF

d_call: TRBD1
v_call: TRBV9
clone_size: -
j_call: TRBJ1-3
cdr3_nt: TGTGCCAGCACCCCGGGACAGGTGACCTCTGGAAACACCATATATTTT
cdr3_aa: CASTPGQVTSGNTIYF

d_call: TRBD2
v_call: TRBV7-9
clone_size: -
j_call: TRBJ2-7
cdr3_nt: TGTGCCGGACAAGTGGCTAGCGGGAATCTTGATACCTACGAGCAGTACTTC
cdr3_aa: CAGQVASGNLDTYEQYF

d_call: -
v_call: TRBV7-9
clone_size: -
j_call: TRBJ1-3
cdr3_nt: TGTGCCAGCAGTTCCAGCACAGGTGCTGGAAACACCATATATTTT
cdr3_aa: CASSSSTGAGNTIYF

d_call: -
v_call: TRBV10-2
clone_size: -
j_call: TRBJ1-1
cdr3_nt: TGCGCCAGCAGTGATACGGGGAGGTTAGGTGAAGCTTTCTTT
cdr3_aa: CASSDTGRLGEAFF

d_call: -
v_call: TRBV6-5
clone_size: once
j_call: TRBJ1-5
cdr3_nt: TGTGCCAGCAGTCCCGACATCCGCAATCAGCCCCAGCATTTT
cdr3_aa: CASSPDIRNQPQHF

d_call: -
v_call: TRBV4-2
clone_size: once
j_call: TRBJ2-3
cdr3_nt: TGTGCCAGCAGCCCTGGCCCAACGGGGGATACGCAGTATTTT
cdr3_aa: CASSPGPTGDTQYF

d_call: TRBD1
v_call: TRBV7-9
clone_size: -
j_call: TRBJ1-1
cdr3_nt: TGTGCCAGCAGCTCCGACAGGGGTGGCACTGAAGCTTTCTTT
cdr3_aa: CASSSDRGGTEAFF